Here is one T cell receptor beta chain with its context. The data stem from a study of T cells in tuberculosis. Across the whole study: A South African cohort included IGRA-negative adolescents, latently infected IGRA-positive adolescents and adults with active tuberculosis.

TCRdb keeps only in-frame clones here, not all; method: immunoSEQ multiplex PCR. The table records tens of thousands of clones, 90% to 95% of them present only once. The CDR3 totals 14 residues. Germline V CDR1 and CDR2: LNHNV, YYDKDF (reference sequence). V was pared by 0 bases and J by 7 bases, with 1 base of the junction left unmatched. As for time point: new active TB diagnosis, blood taken before or within 7 days of starting treatment. HIV-seronegative South African adults aged 18 years or older had newly diagnosed active tuberculosis. Unsorted cryopreserved PBMC were sequenced, averaging about 100,000 T cells per clinical donor.

The rearrangement links TRBV15 to TRBJ2-1; 9 nucleotides align to TRBD2. The origin of this receptor is an adult with tuberculosis. The specimen comprised PBMCs, sampled at tuberculosis diagnosis. CDR3 nucleotide sequence: TGTGCCACCAGCAGAGAAACTAGCGGGAATGAGCAGTTCTTC. Its translation: CATSRETSGNEQFF.